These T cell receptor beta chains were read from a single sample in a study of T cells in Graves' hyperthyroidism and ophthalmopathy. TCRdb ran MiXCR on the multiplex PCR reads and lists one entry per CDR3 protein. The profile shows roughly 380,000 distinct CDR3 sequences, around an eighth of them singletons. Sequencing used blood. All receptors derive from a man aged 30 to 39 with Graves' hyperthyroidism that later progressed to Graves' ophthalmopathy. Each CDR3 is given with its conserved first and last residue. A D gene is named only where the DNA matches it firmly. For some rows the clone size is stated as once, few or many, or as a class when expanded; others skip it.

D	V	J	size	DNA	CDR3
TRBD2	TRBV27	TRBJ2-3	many	TGTGCCAGCAGGCTAGCGGGGGGAGAAGATACGCAGTATTTT	CASRLAGGEDTQYF
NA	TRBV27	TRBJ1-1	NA	TGTGCCAGCGCCTTTATGGGGGCTGAAGCTTTCTTT	CASAFMGAEAFF
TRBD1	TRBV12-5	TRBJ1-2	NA	TGTGCTAGTGGTCCGGACAGGGGTATCTATGGCTACACCTTC	CASGPDRGIYGYTF
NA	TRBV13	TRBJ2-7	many	TGTGCCAGCAGCGCCCGGACACATTCCTACGAGCAGTACTTC	CASSARTHSYEQYF
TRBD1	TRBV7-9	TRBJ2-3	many	TGTGCCAGCAGCCGCGGGACAGGGGGCTTTACAGATACGCAGTATTTT	CASSRGTGGFTDTQYF
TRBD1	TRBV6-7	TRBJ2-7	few	TGTGCCAGCAGCTGGGACAGGGAGGTCGAGCAGTACTTC	CASSWDREVEQYF
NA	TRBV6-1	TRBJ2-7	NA	TGTGCCAGCAGACTCAATCAGGGAAAGCAGTACTTC	CASRLNQGKQYF
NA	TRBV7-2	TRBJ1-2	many	TGTGCCAGCAGCTACGCACCCGGGACAAACTATGGCTACACCTTC	CASSYAPGTNYGYTF
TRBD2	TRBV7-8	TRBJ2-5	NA	TGTGCCAGCAGCTTAAGGGGGAGCGGGGGGCGGGAGACCCAGTACTTC	CASSLRGSGGRETQYF
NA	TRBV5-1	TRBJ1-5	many	TGCGCCAGCAGCTTCGGGGGGGCGCGAGGTCAGCCCCAGCATTTT	CASSFGGARGQPQHF
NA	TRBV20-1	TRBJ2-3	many	TGCAGTGCTAGAGGGGTGGTTGCGAGCACAGATACGCAGTATTTT	CSARGVVASTDTQYF
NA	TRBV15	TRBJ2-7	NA	TGTGCCACCAGCAGAGATCCTACCTCCGAGCAGTACTTC	CATSRDPTSEQYF
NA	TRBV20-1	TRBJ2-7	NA	TGCAGTGCTAGAGACGACTACGAGCAGTACTTC	CSARDDYEQYF
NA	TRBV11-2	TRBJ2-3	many	TGTGCCAGCAGCTTAGATTTCGGCACAGATACGCAGTATTTT	CASSLDFGTDTQYF
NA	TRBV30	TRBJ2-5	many	TGTGCCTGTCGTCAGGCGGGGACCCAAGAGACCCAGTACTTC	CACRQAGTQETQYF
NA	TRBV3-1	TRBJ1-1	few	TGTGCCAGCAGCCAAGGCGTAGGGGGGACTGAAGCTTTCTTT	CASSQGVGGTEAFF
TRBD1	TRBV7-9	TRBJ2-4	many	TGTGCCAGCAGCGAAAAGACAGGGCGTTCGGACATTCAGTACTTC	CASSEKTGRSDIQYF
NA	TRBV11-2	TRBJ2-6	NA	TGTGCCAGCAGCTTAGCGGGCGGGGTCACTGGGGCCAACGTCCTGACTTTC	CASSLAGGVTGANVLTF
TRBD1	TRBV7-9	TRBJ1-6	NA	TGTGCCAGCAGCTGGGACAGGGGATCTCCCCTCCACTTT	CASSWDRGSPLHF
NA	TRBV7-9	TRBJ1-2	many	TGTGCCAGCAGCTTGACCGGGCCATCCTATGGCTACACCTTC	CASSLTGPSYGYTF
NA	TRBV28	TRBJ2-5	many	TGTGCCAGCAATGGGGGGAGTCAAGAGACCCAGTACTTC	CASNGGSQETQYF
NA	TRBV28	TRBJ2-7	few	TGTGCCAGCAGTAGCTCGAACGACCTTTTCGAGCAGTACTTC	CASSSSNDLFEQYF
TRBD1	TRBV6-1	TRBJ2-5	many	TGTGCCAGCAGTCTCTTGGGACAGGCTATCCAAGAGACCCAGTACTTC	CASSLLGQAIQETQYF
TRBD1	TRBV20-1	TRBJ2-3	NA	TGCAGTGCTAGAGACGGGACAGGGTGGGCCACAGATACGCAGTATTTT	CSARDGTGWATDTQYF
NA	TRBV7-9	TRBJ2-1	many	TGTGCCAGCAGCTTCTCAACGGCCTACAATGAGCAGTTCTTC	CASSFSTAYNEQFF
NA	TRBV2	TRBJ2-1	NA	TGTGCCAGCATGGTAGACTCCTACAATGAGCAGTTCTTC	CASMVDSYNEQFF
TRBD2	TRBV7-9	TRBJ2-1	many	TGTGCCAGCAGCTTCATGGGACTAGATGAGCAGTTCTTC	CASSFMGLDEQFF
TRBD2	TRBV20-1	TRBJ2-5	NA	TGCAGTGCTAGGACTAGCGGGGGAGGAATTCACGAGACCCAGTACTTC	CSARTSGGGIHETQYF
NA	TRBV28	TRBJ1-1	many	TGTGCCAGCAGTATAAACCCGGGACCGTTAGACACTGAAGCTTTCTTT	CASSINPGPLDTEAFF
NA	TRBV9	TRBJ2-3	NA	TGTGCCAGCAGCGTAGTCGGCAGCTCCACAGATACGCAGTATTTT	CASSVVGSSTDTQYF
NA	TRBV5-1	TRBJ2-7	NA	TGCGCCAGCAGCGTAGACATCTCCTACGAGCAGTACTTC	CASSVDISYEQYF
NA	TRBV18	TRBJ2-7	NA	TGTGCCAGCTCACCACGAGAGGGTTCCTACGAGCAGTACTTC	CASSPREGSYEQYF
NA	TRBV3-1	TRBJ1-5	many	TGTGCCAGCAGCTGGTCTGATCAGCCCCAGCATTTT	CASSWSDQPQHF
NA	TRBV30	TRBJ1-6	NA	TGTGCCTGGAGTGTACTACCTTATAATTCACCCCTCCACTTT	CAWSVLPYNSPLHF
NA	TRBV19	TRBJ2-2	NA	TGTGCCAGTAGTAAGAGGCCGACTCCTCGGACCGGGGAGCTGTTTTTT	CASSKRPTPRTGELFF
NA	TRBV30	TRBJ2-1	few	TGTGCCTGGAGTTTCGGTGGGGATGAGCAGTTCTTC	CAWSFGGDEQFF
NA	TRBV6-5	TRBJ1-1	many	TGTGCCAGCAGTTACTCACGGCAGCCGAACACTGAAGCTTTCTTT	CASSYSRQPNTEAFF
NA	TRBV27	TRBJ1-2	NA	TGTGCCAGCAGTTTATCGCCGTGGTATGGCTACACCTTC	CASSLSPWYGYTF
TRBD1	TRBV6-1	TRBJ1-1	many	TGTGCCAGCAGAGCCACAGGGGTGAACACTGAAGCTTTCTTT	CASRATGVNTEAFF
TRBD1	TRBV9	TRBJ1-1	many	TGTGCCAGCAGCGTGGACAGGTGGAACACTGAAGCTTTCTTT	CASSVDRWNTEAFF